The clone carrying this T cell receptor beta chain appeared once. CDR1 is SGDLS and CDR2 is YYNGEE in the germline V gene. This CDR3 has 13 amino acids. The data were taken from a study of blood T cells in healthy people across ages. Using a J-beta primer mix together with a sample-barcoded 5' primer, a second PCR was run for roughly 6 to 11 cycles. All cDNA molecules were each tagged by a template-switch adaptor with 12 random nucleotides. Each sample yielded at least 2.5 million CDR3-containing paired-end reads. From the 5' RACE reads, TCRdb called clonotypes with MiXCR, one entry per CDR3 protein. The table records 800,000 or so distinct CDR3 sequences, approximately 65% of them present only once. There were healthy Caucasian individuals from Russia, aged roughly 6 to 100, serving as donors.

The rearrangement links TRBV9 to TRBJ2-1; 12 nucleotides line up with TRBD1. The tail of the sequence fits TRBJ2-7 better, so the J call may be wrong. The sequenced sample was blood. This TCR was sampled from a young man in good health. The CDR3 DNA sequence: TGTGCCAGCGGGACAGGGGGCGGCTACGAGCAGTACTTC. Residues: CASGTGGGYEQYF.